These 32 T cell receptor beta chains originate from one sample sequenced in a study of blood T cells in healthy people across ages. Sample-barcoded 5' priming and a J-beta primer mix drove a second PCR of about 6 to 11 cycles. One entry per CDR3 protein, called by TCRdb with MiXCR from the 5' RACE reads. The sample carries 600,000 to 900,000 distinct CDR3 sequences, around 24% recorded once. These sequences were also reported in another study, on T cells of mothers and their children.

The sample taken for sequencing was blood. The receptors were gathered from a boy between 10 and 17 years old in good health.

In its sample, this clonotype was seen a few times. This chain links TRBV12-3 or TRBV12-4 with TRBJ1-2; D remains ambiguous. CDR3 length: 13 residues. Trimming stripped 3 bases from V and 10 bases from J, with 15 bases between. The CDR3 reads CASSLSASTHYTF. The CDR3 nucleotides are TGTGCCAGCAGTTTGTCCGCGAGTACGCACTACACCTTC.

This clonotype was counted between two and nine times. The DNA for the CDR3 is TGTGCCAGCAGCCAACATAGACAGGGGGCAGATACGCAGTATTTT. It specifies CASSQHRQGADTQYF. This chain connects TRBV3-1 to TRBJ2-3; 9 bases fit TRBD1. The CDR3 sequence is 15 residues long. V shed 2 bases, J shed 4 bases, and the junction held 4 bases outside the gene matches. Germline assignment: CDR1 LGHDT and CDR2 YNNKEL (reference sequence).

This clonotype was detected a few times. This chain uses TRBV27 with TRBJ2-6; the D gene is possibly TRBD1 (5 bases). With 5 bases removed from V and 4 bases from J, the gap between germline ends came to 12 bases. There are 15 residues in the CDR3. Germline V gene lookup returns CDR1 MNHEY and CDR2 SMNVEV (reference sequence). The CDR3 coding sequence is TGTGCCAGCAGTAAAAAGACAGCCGGGGCCAACGTCCTGACTTTC. This translates into CASSKKTAGANVLTF.

The table lists this clonotype with a count of one. CDR3 region: CASSLAGDVSEQYF. The CDR3 DNA reads TGTGCCAGCAGCCTAGCGGGAGACGTGTCTGAGCAGTACTTC. The chain links TRBV12-3 or TRBV12-4 to TRBJ2-7; 10 bases are shared with TRBD2. CDR3 size: 14 residues. V gave up 6 bases and J gave up 7 bases; unmatched junction bases: 9.

In DNA, the CDR3 is TGTGCCAGCAGCTTGCACCAAGCGGGGGGGGGAGAGACCCAGTACTTC. Protein: CASSLHQAGGGETQYF. V is TRBV7-8 and J is TRBJ2-5; 10 bases fit TRBD2. Losses at the gene ends were 3 bases for V and 4 bases for J; bases not matched to a gene: 8. Germline V CDR1 and CDR2: SGHVS, FQNEAQ. This CDR3 is 16 amino acids long.

The chain has TRBV5-5 and TRBJ1-6; TRBD1 agrees at 7 bases. Germline V gene lookup returns CDR1 SGHKS and CDR2 YYEKEE (reference sequence). The V gene end was trimmed by 3 bases and the J gene end by 7 bases; junction bases not matched to a gene: 7. The CDR3 has 15 amino acids. The chain's CDR3 is CASSSMTGMNSPLHF. The CDR3 region has the DNA TGTGCCAGCAGCTCGATGACAGGGATGAATTCACCCCTCCACTTT.

The chain uses TRBV15 and TRBJ1-1, with D maybe TRBD1 (5 bases). The V gene lost 1 base and the J gene lost 3 bases, with 9 bases spanning the gap. Germline V gene sequence: CDR1 LNHNV, CDR2 YYDKDF (reference sequence). The CDR3 is made up of 14 amino acids. The DNA of the CDR3 is TGTGCCACCAGCAGAGGTGGGGGGGACACTGAAGCTTTCTTT. Protein sequence: CATSRGGGDTEAFF.

This clonotype appeared many times. The V and J genes are TRBV6-6 and TRBJ2-2; D is uncertain. CDR3 size: 13 residues. Germline-derived CDR1 and CDR2 are MNHNY and SVGAGI (reference sequence). The germline V and J ends were trimmed by 6 bases and 0 bases, with 5 bases remaining between them. This chain's CDR3 is CASSPANTGELFF. CDR3 nucleotide sequence: TGTGCCAGCAGCCCCGCGAACACCGGGGAGCTGTTTTTT.

This sequence joins TRBV7-6 and TRBJ1-3; maybe TRBD1 (6 bases). The germline gives CDR1 SGHVS, CDR2 FNYEAQ. The CDR3 is 16 residues long. Trimming took 5 bases from V and 0 from J, leaving 14 bases between them. CDR3 nucleotides: TGTGCCAGCAGCCCAGTCGGACAGAGCTCTGGAAACACCATATATTTT. Its translation is CASSPVGQSSGNTIYF.

The chain joins TRBV5-1 to TRBJ2-1; 11 nucleotides line up with TRBD1. V shed 4 bases, J shed 3 bases, and the junction held 9 bases outside the gene matches. The CDR3 loop spans 17 amino acids. Germline V CDR1 and CDR2: SGHRS, YFSETQ. DNA of the CDR3: TGCGCCAGCAGCACGGACAGGGGGCTCTTCCTCTACAATGAGCAGTTCTTC. Protein sequence: CASSTDRGLFLYNEQFF.

This clonotype was observed once. The rearrangement uses TRBV4-2 and TRBJ2-4; 10 bases map to TRBD2. The CDR3 consists of 18 residues. Per the germline V gene, CDR1 is LGHNA and CDR2 is YNFKEQ. V shed 1 base and J 1 base; nucleotides not matched to a gene: 7. CDR3: CASSQGSLAGRAKNIQYF. The CDR3 DNA sequence: TGTGCCAGCAGCCAAGGGTCACTAGCGGGGAGGGCCAAAAACATTCAGTACTTC.

This clonotype was detected a few times. The chain carries TRBV29-1 and TRBJ2-7; TRBD1 or TRBD2 may be the D gene (5 bases each). Trimming took 4 bases from V and 3 from J, leaving 13 bases between them. CDR3 length: 13 amino acids. CDR1 SQVTM and CDR2 ANQGSEA come from the germline V gene. The CDR3 DNA reads as TGCAGCGTTGGTGGGGACCCCATCTACGAGCAGTACTTC. Protein product: CSVGGDPIYEQYF.

This clonotype has more than one count but fewer than ten. The gene calls are TRBV29-1 and TRBJ2-5; TRBD1 is a possible D gene (6 bases). CDR1 SQVTM and CDR2 ANQGSEA come from the germline V gene. The CDR3 sequence is 16 residues long. The V gene lost 6 bases and the J gene lost 0 bases, with 20 bases spanning the gap. CDR3 coding DNA: TGCAGCGTAGATTCGGGACACGGGATGTACCAAGAGACCCAGTACTTC. Protein: CSVDSGHGMYQETQYF.

This clonotype was seen more than once but under ten times. The chain has TRBV29-1 and TRBJ2-4; no firm D call. There are 15 residues in the CDR3. V lost 6 bases and J lost 0, with 15 bases in between. Germline assignment: CDR1 SQVTM and CDR2 ANQGSEA. CDR3 DNA: TGCAGCGTCACCGAAGGGTCCCTAGCCAAAAACATTCAGTACTTC. Protein product: CSVTEGSLAKNIQYF.

V and J are TRBV12-3 or TRBV12-4 and TRBJ2-4; D uncertain. V was trimmed by 1 base and J by 3 bases, leaving 4 bases between them. The CDR3 runs 13 residues. The CDR3 sequence: CASSLGDKNIQYF. For the CDR3, the DNA is TGTGCCAGCAGTTTAGGGGACAAAAACATTCAGTACTTC.

J is TRBJ2-4 and V is TRBV20-1, with 8 bases that match TRBD2. Germline V lookup: CDR1 DFQATT, CDR2 SNEGSKA (reference sequence). After removal of 5 bases from V and 9 bases from J, the junction contained 6 bases not matched to a gene. CDR3 length: 12 residues. CDR3 bases: TGCAGTGCTTGGTTCACTAGCGGCATTCAGTACTTC. Its protein product is CSAWFTSGIQYF.

The chain uses TRBV6-5 and TRBJ1-1; D remains ambiguous. The germline CDR1 and CDR2 sequences are MNHEY and SVGAGI. CDR3 length: 16 amino acids. V was clipped by 4 bases and J by 1 base, with 16 bases between them. The CDR3 nucleotides are TGTGCCAGCAGTTTCCGACCCGAGCTGACGAACACTGAAGCTTTCTTT. It codes for CASSFRPELTNTEAFF.

Only a few counts were recorded for this clonotype. CDR3 coding DNA: TGCAGCGTTGAAGGGGGTCCGGGAGATCGGTACAATGAGCAGTTCTTC. Protein product: CSVEGGPGDRYNEQFF. This chain uses TRBV29-1 with TRBJ2-1; possibly TRBD2 for D (6 bases). Germline V gene data show CDR1 as SQVTM and CDR2 as ANQGSEA. V lost 1 base and J 4 bases, leaving 17 bases between the germline ends. CDR3 length equals 16 residues.

This clonotype was counted a few times. The chain employs TRBV29-1 and TRBJ2-5; no definite D call. The J call is doubtful: the DNA matches TRBJ2-7 better. This CDR3 comprises 13 residues. The germline V gene has CDR1 SQVTM and CDR2 ANQGSEA. In DNA, the CDR3 is TGCAGCGTTGAAGATCACGCGTCATACGAGCAGTACTTC. Its translation: CSVEDHASYEQYF.

This clonotype has only a few counts. The CDR3 loop is CSARKSPQETQYF. The DNA for the CDR3 is TGCAGTGCTAGAAAGTCCCCCCAAGAGACCCAGTACTTC. This chain links TRBV20-1 with TRBJ2-5; no reliable D call. This CDR3 has 13 amino acids. CDR1 is DFQATT and CDR2 is SNEGSKA in the germline V gene (reference sequence). Trimming stripped 2 bases from V and 1 base from J, with 8 bases between.

This clonotype has a count of ten or more. This chain links TRBV9 with TRBJ1-1, with D unclear. The CDR3 sequence is 13 residues long. Trimming took 1 base from V and 3 from J, leaving 7 bases between them. Germline CDR1 SGDLS, CDR2 YYNGEE. The CDR3 coding sequence is TGTGCCAGCAGCGTACAAGGAGACACTGAAGCTTTCTTT. It yields the protein CASSVQGDTEAFF. The full variable domain, rest sourced from reference TRBV9 and TRBJ1-1, is DSGVTQTPKHLITATGQRVTLRCSPRSGDLSVYWYQQSLDQGLQFLIQYYNGEERAKGNILERFSAQQFPDLHSELNLSSLELGDSALYFCASSVQGDTEAFFGQGTRLTVV.

The table lists this clonotype with a few counts. The V call is TRBV12-5, the J call TRBJ2-5; the match to TRBD2 covers 7 bases. CDR3 length equals 14 residues. Trimming took 6 bases from V and 1 from J; bases not matched to a gene: 5. Germline values: CDR1 LGHNT, CDR2 FRNRAP. CDR3 in amino acids: CASGYGGTQETQYF. The CDR3 DNA follows: TGTGCTAGTGGATACGGGGGGACCCAAGAGACCCAGTACTTC.

CDR3 amino acids: CASSLQGLGYEQYF. The CDR3 DNA follows: TGTGCCAGCAGTTTACAGGGGCTGGGCTACGAGCAGTACTTC. The V and J genes are TRBV27 and TRBJ2-7; the D gene is possibly TRBD1 (6 bases). The germline V and J ends were trimmed by 2 bases and 3 bases, with 11 bases remaining between them. Germline-derived CDR1 and CDR2 are MNHEY and SMNVEV (reference sequence). The CDR3 consists of 14 residues.

As regards this clonotype: One end of the junction fails to match germline, which may point to a read error. The chain uses TRBV5-1 and TRBJ2-3; 11 bases align to TRBD2. The length of the CDR3 is 16 residues. Germline lookup yields CDR1 SGHRS and CDR2 YFSETQ. The CDR3 sequence is CAGSSGTSGSTDTQYF. CDR3 sequence (DNA): TGCGCCGGCAGCTCGGGGACTAGCGGAAGCACAGATACGCAGTATTTT.

There are a few counts of this clonotype. V gene TRBV12-5 combines with J gene TRBJ2-2; 10 positions agree with TRBD1. V dropped 2 bases and J dropped 4; count of bases not matched to a gene: 1. The CDR3 spans 15 residues. The germline V gene has CDR1 LGHNT and CDR2 FRNRAP. The CDR3 sequence is CASGLRTGGTGELFF. The CDR3 DNA reads as TGTGCTAGTGGTTTGAGGACAGGGGGCACCGGGGAGCTGTTTTTT.

This clonotype was counted only a few times. V is TRBV29-1 and J is TRBJ2-1; D is possibly TRBD2 (5 bases). This CDR3 is built from 11 residues. Germline V gives CDR1 SQVTM, CDR2 ANQGSEA. V shed 2 bases and J shed 10 bases, with 9 bases lying between them. DNA for the CDR3: TGCAGCGTTGAATTGGGAGCCGAGCAGTTCTTC. This sequence encodes CSVELGAEQFF.

The gene calls are TRBV5-1 and TRBJ2-4; 8 bases agree with TRBD1. J lost 7 bases, V lost 4 bases, and 13 bases had no gene match. The CDR3 length is 16 residues. The germline V gene encodes CDR1 SGHRS and CDR2 YFSETQ. CDR3 nucleotide sequence: TGCGCCAGCAGCAGCCAGGGGGCGCATAGGGAGAACATTCAGTACTTC. It is translated as CASSSQGAHRENIQYF.

This sequence joins TRBV7-3 and TRBJ1-5; D possibly corresponds to TRBD1 (5 bases). Trimming left V 3 bases short and J 3 bases short, with 6 bases between. CDR3 length: 13 residues. Germline loops: CDR1 SGHTA, CDR2 FQGTGA. This CDR3 is CASSLGDNQPQHF. The CDR3 bases are TGTGCCAGCAGCTTGGGGGACAATCAGCCCCAGCATTTT.

J is TRBJ2-7 and V is TRBV12-3 or TRBV12-4; 9 nucleotides line up with TRBD1. V shed 8 bases, J shed 5 bases, and the junction held 10 bases outside the gene matches. The CDR3 contains 14 residues. The CDR3 coding sequence is TGTGCCAGCCAAGGGGGACAGGGTATCGACGAGCAGTACTTC. As protein: CASQGGQGIDEQYF.

In this sample, this clonotype turned up a few times. The chain is built from TRBV11-2 and TRBJ2-5; D call uncertain. The germline gives CDR1 SGHAT, CDR2 FQNNGV. Between the trimmed V and J ends, which lost 2 bases and 4 bases, there was a span of 8 bases. CDR3 length: 13 amino acids. In DNA, the CDR3 is TGTGCCAGCAGCTTACGGCAATCAGAGACCCAGTACTTC. Protein: CASSLRQSETQYF.

This chain joins TRBV2 and TRBJ2-5; D tentatively reads TRBD1 or TRBD2 (5 bases each). The better agreement between TRBJ2-1 and the DNA end casts doubt on the J call. Germline V gene sequence: CDR1 SNHLY, CDR2 FYNNEI. CDR3 length equals 13 residues. In DNA, the CDR3 is TGTGCCAGCAGTGAGTGGGGGACCAATGAGCAGTTCTTC. Amino acid sequence: CASSEWGTNEQFF.

This clonotype was detected only a few times. V gene TRBV12-3 or TRBV12-4 combines with J gene TRBJ2-7, with D maybe TRBD2 (5 bases). The germline V and J ends were trimmed by 5 bases and 0 bases, with 8 bases remaining between them. This CDR3 spans 13 amino acids. CDR3: CASSGLSSYEQYF. CDR3 coding DNA: TGTGCCAGCAGTGGACTGAGCTCCTACGAGCAGTACTTC.